This TCR beta chain was recorded in a study of PD-1 blockade in classical Hodgkin lymphoma. Study observations and caveats: Underlying causes for the observed repertoire differences were not defined, possibly disease activity or prior therapy. Newly diagnosed patients were said to have less baseline TCR diversity than healthy donors did.

Sequencing was performed with immunoSEQ multiplex PCR; in TCRdb, only in-frame clones are kept and a portion is missing. The sample holds fewer than 35,000 clones, 85% to 90% seen once. Specified time point: cycle 4 day 1 (C4D1), after five to seven weeks of nivolumab. All the patients suffered relapse after autologous stem cell transplantation, and brentuximab vedotin exposure differed. Magnetic depletion of unwanted cells isolated CD4+ T cells from thawed PBMCs. V trimming: 5 bases; J trimming: 7 bases; junction bases outside the gene matches: 8. The germline V gene has CDR1 KGHSH and CDR2 LQKENI. This CDR3 has 14 amino acids. Comment on this clone: What it recognizes is unknown.

Specimen: CD4+ T cells from blood, collected before the fourth cycle of nivolumab. The chain joins TRBV18 to TRBJ2-1; TRBD1 matches at 7 bases. This clonotype originated in a human donor with classical Hodgkin lymphoma. Here the CDR3 DNA reads TGTGCCAGCTCAGACAGGGTAAGGGAAAATGAGCAGTTCTTC. As protein: CASSDRVRENEQFF.